Each of the 10 T cell receptor beta chains below was sequenced from the same sample in a study of blood T cells in healthy people across ages. The second PCR ran about 6 to 11 cycles with a sample-barcoded 5' primer and J-beta primers. Each CDR3 protein gets one entry after TCRdb re-called the 5' RACE reads with MiXCR. The profile shows 1.4 million or so distinct CDR3 sequences, roughly 43% of them singletons. The sample taken for sequencing was blood. Every receptor here comes from a woman under 30 in good health.

This chain links TRBV7-9 with TRBJ2-5; TRBD2 matches at 8 bases. The CDR3 runs 16 residues. Trimming removed 4 bases from V and 3 bases from J; junction bases left unmatched: 10. CDR1 SEHNR and CDR2 FQNEAQ come from the germline V gene (reference sequence). The CDR3 coding sequence is TGTGCCAGCAGCTCCGGACTAGCTAGGTTGAAAGAGACCCAGTACTTC. Residues: CASSSGLARLKETQYF.

The CDR3 reads CASSADRAGSGANVLTF. The DNA of the CDR3 is TGTGCCAGCAGCGCGGACAGGGCGGGCTCTGGGGCCAACGTCCTGACTTTC. The chain combines TRBV2 with TRBJ2-6; 8 bases line up with TRBD1. Unmatched junction bases numbered 7, after V lost 6 bases and J lost 0 bases. Germline V gene sequence: CDR1 SNHLY, CDR2 FYNNEI. CDR3 length equals 17 residues.

J is TRBJ1-5 and V is TRBV12-3 or TRBV12-4; D uncertain. Trimming removed 5 bases at V and 6 bases at J, with 14 bases between. This CDR3 comprises 14 residues. The CDR3 loop reads CASSAWGGFQPQHF. DNA of the CDR3: TGTGCCAGCAGTGCCTGGGGAGGGTTTCAGCCCCAGCATTTT.

The V call is TRBV20-1, the J call TRBJ2-5; 8 positions agree with TRBD1. CDR3 length: 15 amino acids. Germline CDR1 and CDR2: DFQATT and SNEGSKA (reference sequence). V was pared by 3 bases and J by 4 bases, with 10 bases of the junction left unmatched. The CDR3 sequence is CSASGDRPIGETQYF. CDR3 bases: TGCAGTGCTAGCGGGGACAGGCCGATCGGAGAGACCCAGTACTTC.

The sample holds a few counts of this clonotype. The chain couples TRBV2 to TRBJ1-2; 10 positions match TRBD1. Looked up from germline, CDR1 is SNHLY and CDR2 is FYNNEI. Trimming at V came to 7 bases and at J to 8 bases, leaving 4 bases not matched to a gene. The CDR3 loop spans 12 amino acids. Here the CDR3 reads CASNRDRGGYTF. In DNA, the CDR3 is TGTGCCAGCAACCGGGACAGGGGAGGCTACACCTTC.

This clonotype was recorded a few times. The chain is built from TRBV6-6 and TRBJ2-3; no reliable D call. The V gene lost 10 bases and the J gene lost 6 bases, with 14 bases spanning the gap. Per the germline V gene, CDR1 is MNHNY and CDR2 is SVGAGI (reference sequence). The length of the CDR3 is 12 residues. The CDR3 region is CAIRRSVDTQYF. The DNA for the CDR3 is TGTGCCATAAGACGTTCGGTGGATACGCAGTATTTT.

As regards this clonotype: Compared with germline, one end of the junction differs, possibly owing to a read error. The chain combines TRBV10-3 with TRBJ2-7; TRBD1 agrees at 7 bases. Germline values: CDR1 ENHRY, CDR2 SYGVKD. CDR3 length equals 13 residues. CDR3 coding DNA: TGTACCATCAGTGGGGGACAGACCTACGAGCAGTACTTC. The encoded protein is CTISGGQTYEQYF.

This clonotype was seen only a few times. The gene calls are TRBV10-3 and TRBJ2-1, with TRBD2 identical over 7 bases. V dropped 2 bases and J dropped 8; count of bases not matched to a gene: 6. The CDR3 covers 14 residues. Germline assignment: CDR1 ENHRY and CDR2 SYGVKD. The CDR3 nucleotides are TGTGCCATCAGTGAGGTGGCGGGAGTATATGAGCAGTTCTTC. It encodes CAISEVAGVYEQFF.

This clonotype was detected only a few times. The chain links TRBV9 to TRBJ1-2; D is unresolved. The V gene lost 0 bases and the J gene lost 6 bases, with 9 bases spanning the gap. The CDR3 is made up of 13 amino acids. Germline values: CDR1 SGDLS, CDR2 YYNGEE. The CDR3: CASSVGTVDGYTF. The CDR3 DNA sequence: TGTGCCAGCAGCGTAGGCACGGTCGATGGCTACACCTTC.

About this clonotype: At one end, the junction sequence differs from germline, possibly due to a read error. The chain is built from TRBV5-1 and TRBJ1-5; weak D call: TRBD1 (5 bases). This CDR3 comprises 15 residues. CDR1 is SGHRS and CDR2 is YFSETQ in the germline V gene. For the CDR3, the DNA is TGCGTCAGCAGGGAAAGGAGGGGACCCCATCAGCCCCAGCATTTT. Encoded protein: CVSRERRGPHQPQHF.